The 27 T cell receptor beta chains below were found in one sample sequenced in a study of immune heterogeneity within non-small cell lung tumors. Multiplex PCR relied on 32 V and 13 J primers to amplify TCR beta CDR3. One entry per CDR3 protein, called by TCRdb with MiXCR from the multiplex PCR reads. This table has 2,500 to 3,500 distinct CDR3 sequences, under 55% appearing once. Template input, which was bulk tumor genomic DNA, totaled 450 to 600 ng per sample. Several spatially distant biopsies were obtained per primary tumor intraoperatively. Curative surgery was undertaken by patients, who had untreated, newly diagnosed non-small cell lung cancer. Sequenced sample: lung tumor tissue. The receptors here all came from a man in his 60s with non-small cell lung cancer.

Concerning this clonotype itself: This may be a read error, as it is one base from a much larger clone. Because the CDR3 is missing its conserved closing phenylalanine or tryptophan, this is likely a read error. The chain combines TRBV20-1 with TRBJ2-1, with 13 bases identical to TRBD2. The CDR3 sequence is 12 residues long. Germline CDR1 and CDR2: DFQATT and SNEGSKA (reference sequence). This CDR3 is CRRTSGSSEQFL. CDR3 nucleotide sequence: TGCAGGCGGACTAGCGGGAGTAGCGAGCAGTTCCTC.

The chain carries TRBV5-8 and TRBJ1-5; D possibly corresponds to TRBD1 (6 bases). V dropped 1 base and J dropped 7 bases, with 12 bases sitting between them. The CDR3 covers 14 residues. Germline V gene data show CDR1 as SGHTS and CDR2 as YDEGEE. DNA for the CDR3: TGTGCCAGCAGCTTGATCGCCGGGGGCCAGCCCCAGCATTTT. It translates to CASSLIAGGQPQHF.

This clonotype was found a few times. This chain connects TRBV30 to TRBJ1-4; unclear D gene. Germline assignment: CDR1 GTSNPN and CDR2 SVGIG (reference sequence). Trimming removed 4 bases at V and 10 bases at J, with 19 bases between. The CDR3 has 14 residues. The CDR3 bases are TGTGCCTGGATACAAGCCGGATCGGTAGGAAAACTGTTTTTT. Translation: CAWIQAGSVGKLFF.

By frequency in the sample, this clonotype is medium-sized. V and J are TRBV3-1 and TRBJ2-2; D might be TRBD1 (6 bases). Germline CDR1 LGHDT, CDR2 YNNKEL (reference sequence). This CDR3 contains 17 residues. V was shortened by 4 bases and J by 3 bases, with 18 bases between the two germline ends. Here the CDR3 reads CASSPTNRASDTGELFF. In nucleotides, the CDR3 is TGTGCCAGCAGCCCGACGAACAGGGCCTCGGACACCGGGGAGCTGTTTTTT.

A remark on this clonotype: This could be a read error, since a much larger clone is one nucleotide away. The chain has TRBV11-2 and TRBJ2-3; tentative D call: TRBD2 (5 bases). The V end lost 5 bases, the J end lost 4 bases, and 16 bases lay between the germline ends. Looked up from germline, CDR1 is SGHAT and CDR2 is FQNNGV. This CDR3 has 15 residues. In nucleotides, the CDR3 is TGTGCCAGCAGCCCGCCTTCCCAAGCGGCAGATACGCAGTATTTT. It codes for CASSPPSQAADTQYF.

Turning to this clonotype: A read error may be the cause here, since a much bigger clone is one base away. For the CDR3, the DNA is TGTGCCAGCAGGAGTCTAGGGGGCGAAAACATTCAGTACTTC. Residues: CASRSLGGENIQYF. V gene TRBV2 combines with J gene TRBJ2-4; 7 bases are shared with TRBD1. This CDR3 spans 14 amino acids. CDR1 and CDR2 from the germline V gene are SNHLY and FYNNEI. Germline trimming cut 6 bases from V and 5 bases from J; bases unmatched to any gene: 7.

This clonotype is classed as medium-sized (0.01 to 0.1%). This chain uses TRBV14 with TRBJ2-1; D remains ambiguous. V was shortened by 0 bases and J by 7 bases, with 13 bases between the two germline ends. The CDR3 has 15 amino acids. The germline V gene has CDR1 SGHDN and CDR2 FVKESK. The CDR3 protein is CASSQDGRFLNEQFF. DNA of the CDR3: TGTGCCAGCAGCCAAGATGGCCGGTTTTTGAATGAGCAGTTCTTC.

By its share, this clonotype is medium-sized. The genes are TRBV12-3 or TRBV12-4 and TRBJ2-2; TRBD1 is a possible D gene (6 bases). The CDR3 runs 17 residues. Trimming shortened V by 2 bases and J by 1 base, and 14 bases separated the two germline ends. CDR3 residues: CASSLNRGGWNTGELFF. The CDR3 DNA follows: TGTGCCAGCAGTTTAAACCGAGGGGGATGGAACACCGGGGAGCTGTTTTTT.

Relative to its sample, this clonotype is large. CDR3: CSARDYSSYNEQFF. The CDR3 DNA is TGCAGTGCTAGAGATTACTCCTCCTACAATGAGCAGTTCTTC. The V and J genes are TRBV20-1 and TRBJ2-1, with D hard to call. The CDR3 is 14 residues long. Germline V gene data show CDR1 as DFQATT and CDR2 as SNEGSKA (reference sequence). The V gene lost 0 bases and the J gene lost 0 bases, with 6 bases spanning the gap.

V is TRBV6-5 and J is TRBJ2-7, with D perhaps matching TRBD2 (6 bases). The V gene's germline CDR1 is MNHEY and CDR2 SVGAGI. V lost 4 bases and J 2 bases, leaving 18 bases between the germline ends. The CDR3 sequence is 16 residues long. The CDR3 loop is CASSSLEGRAAYEQYF. In DNA, the CDR3 is TGTGCCAGCAGTTCACTGGAGGGCAGGGCAGCCTACGAGCAGTACTTC.

This clonotype is categorized as medium-sized. This chain joins TRBV6-1 and TRBJ2-2; 7 bases are shared with TRBD2. CDR1 and CDR2 from the germline V gene are MNHNS and SASEGT. This CDR3 has 16 residues. Losses at the gene ends were 1 base for V and 5 bases for J; bases not matched to a gene: 7. CDR3 sequence: CASSEVGGRGTGELFF. For the CDR3, the DNA is TGTGCCAGCAGTGAAGTGGGAGGGCGGGGAACCGGGGAGCTGTTTTTT.

Remarks on this clonotype: Its ends do not fully match the called genes, so a read error is possible. The J gene is TRBJ1-1, the V gene TRBV28, with 9 bases aligning to TRBD1. The germline V gene encodes CDR1 MDHEN and CDR2 SYDVKM. This CDR3 region has 15 residues. CDR3 protein: CANSLQGAMNTEAFF. CDR3 sequence (DNA): TGTGCCAACAGTTTACAGGGGGCAATGAACACTGAAGCTTTCTTT.

The chain uses TRBV15 and TRBJ2-7; no clear D. The germline V gene encodes CDR1 LNHNV and CDR2 YYDKDF (reference sequence). Trimming cost V 0 bases and J 6 bases, with 9 bases left between them. The CDR3 length is 13 residues. Here the CDR3 DNA reads TGTGCCACCAGCAGAGATGAACATGCCGAGCAGTACTTC. This gives the protein CATSRDEHAEQYF.

By proportion, this clonotype is medium-sized. CDR3 protein: CASSSRGLGSYNEQFF. The CDR3 nucleotides are TGTGCCAGCAGCTCCAGGGGGTTGGGCTCCTACAATGAGCAGTTCTTC. The V call is TRBV11-3, the J call TRBJ2-1; TRBD1 agrees at 7 bases. J gave up 0 bases and V 4 bases, and 6 bases lay outside the gene matches. This CDR3 has 16 amino acids. Germline-derived CDR1 and CDR2 are SGHNT and YENEEA.

Within the sample, this clonotype is medium-sized. This sequence joins TRBV10-3 and TRBJ2-3, with 7 bases fitting TRBD2. This CDR3 is 15 amino acids long. J gave up 5 bases and V 2 bases, and 7 bases lay outside the gene matches. The germline V gene encodes CDR1 ENHRY and CDR2 SYGVKD. CDR3 in DNA: TGTGCCATCAGTGAGGGCGGGAGTCGATTAGATACGCAGTATTTT. Protein product: CAISEGGSRLDTQYF.

The CDR3 DNA reads TGTGCCAGCAGCGCCCGACCTTGGGCTAGCGGGGGGTCAGATACGCAGTATTTT. Encoded protein: CASSARPWASGGSDTQYF. The J gene is TRBJ2-3, the V gene TRBV11-2, with 11 positions matching TRBD2. Germline V CDR1 and CDR2: SGHAT, FQNNGV. The J segment lost 4 bases and the V segment lost 5 bases, leaving 14 bases of the junction unmatched. This CDR3 spans 18 amino acids.

To note about this clonotype: This may arise from a read error, as a much more abundant clone is one base away. The chain has TRBV20-1 and TRBJ2-5; no definite D call. The CDR3 totals 14 residues. Germline CDR1 is DFQATT and CDR2 is SNEGSKA (reference sequence). CDR3 in amino acids: CSSREGRASGTQYF. The CDR3 DNA reads TGCAGTTCTAGAGAAGGCAGAGCCTCAGGGACCCAGTACTTC.

Within the sample, this clonotype is medium-sized. The rearrangement uses TRBV9 and TRBJ1-4; TRBD1 is a possible D gene (5 bases). V shed 3 bases and J shed 8 bases, with 14 bases lying between them. This CDR3 has 14 residues. CDR1 and CDR2 from the germline V gene are SGDLS and YYNGEE. As DNA, the CDR3 is TGTGCCAGCAGCGCGACAGAGTTGGAGGAAAAACTGTTTTTT. It translates to CASSATELEEKLFF.

This clonotype counts as medium-sized. The chain couples TRBV29-1 to TRBJ1-2; D gene unclear. The germline CDR1 and CDR2 sequences are SQVTM and ANQGSEA. V lost 4 bases, J lost 0 bases, and 9 bases lay in between. The CDR3 extends over 13 amino acids. The CDR3 reads CSVVEVTNYGYTF. The DNA for the CDR3 is TGCAGCGTTGTTGAGGTTACTAACTATGGCTACACCTTC.

By its share, this clonotype is medium-sized. V gene TRBV6-1 combines with J gene TRBJ1-5, with D possibly matching TRBD1 (5 bases). V was cut by 8 bases and J by 3 bases, with 11 bases left in between. The CDR3 consists of 13 residues. CDR1 is MNHNS and CDR2 is SASEGT in the germline V gene. The CDR3 reads CASGGGNNQPQHF. The DNA for the CDR3 is TGTGCCAGCGGGGGAGGGAACAATCAGCCCCAGCATTTT.

In its sample, this clonotype was seen many times. This chain links TRBV9 with TRBJ2-2; TRBD2 aligns across 10 bases. The trim removed 3 bases at V and 7 bases at J, leaving 9 bases unmatched. CDR3 length: 16 amino acids. Germline values: CDR1 SGDLS, CDR2 YYNGEE. CDR3 in amino acids: CASSALAGSYGGELFF. CDR3 coding DNA: TGTGCCAGCAGCGCACTAGCGGGATCGTACGGCGGGGAGCTGTTTTTT.

This clonotype is medium-sized within its sample. The chain couples TRBV7-9 to TRBJ1-1; D might be TRBD1 (6 bases). Germline CDR1 and CDR2: SEHNR and FQNEAQ (reference sequence). The CDR3 runs to 15 residues. V lost 1 base and J 5 bases, leaving 14 bases between the germline ends. The CDR3: CASSLEGGRLTEAFF. In DNA form, the CDR3 reads TGTGCCAGCAGCTTAGAGGGGGGAAGGTTGACTGAAGCTTTCTTT.

The chain combines TRBV5-1 with TRBJ1-1; the D gene is possibly TRBD1 (6 bases). Trimming took 3 bases from V and 6 from J, leaving 18 bases between them. The CDR3 length is 15 residues. Germline V CDR1 and CDR2: SGHRS, YFSETQ. The CDR3 loop is CASSSSTTGTAEAFF. CDR3 sequence (DNA): TGCGCCAGCAGCTCTTCAACTACAGGGACCGCTGAAGCTTTCTTT.

The genes are TRBV28 and TRBJ2-5; 10 bases are a match to TRBD2. The end of the DNA aligns better with TRBJ2-1, so the J call may be wrong. Germline lookup yields CDR1 MDHEN and CDR2 SYDVKM. The CDR3 contains 16 residues. The CDR3 sequence is CASSLGASGSRGEQFF. DNA of the CDR3: TGTGCCAGCAGTTTAGGGGCTAGCGGGAGTCGCGGTGAGCAGTTCTTC.

This chain connects TRBV5-1 to TRBJ2-7, with TRBD2 as a possible D gene (5 bases). Germline loops: CDR1 SGHRS, CDR2 YFSETQ. V shed 0 bases and J shed 7 bases, with 17 bases lying between them. CDR3 size: 15 residues. This chain's CDR3 is CASSLASGRAFEQYF. Here the CDR3 DNA reads TGCGCCAGCAGCTTGGCCTCGGGGAGAGCGTTTGAGCAGTACTTC.

This clonotype is classed as medium-sized. V usage is TRBV7-6 and J usage is TRBJ1-6, with D perhaps TRBD1 (5 bases). Germline lookup yields CDR1 SGHVS and CDR2 FNYEAQ. This CDR3 has 17 residues. Trimming cost V 0 bases and J 3 bases, with 12 bases left between them. The CDR3 here is CASSLAGRVYYNSPLHF. CDR3 in DNA: TGTGCCAGCAGCTTAGCAGGCAGGGTCTACTATAATTCACCCCTCCACTTT.

A few counts support this clonotype. CDR3 DNA: TGTGCCAGCAGCGATATCGGCGGGAGCTCGGACACCGGGGAGCTGTTTTTT. Amino acids: CASSDIGGSSDTGELFF. The V gene is TRBV3-1, the J gene TRBJ2-2; 7 nucleotides line up with TRBD2. V lost 5 bases and J lost 3; bases outside the gene matches: 12. From germline, CDR1 is LGHDT and CDR2 YNNKEL (reference sequence). This CDR3 is built from 17 residues.